This is a list of T cell receptor beta chains from one sample in a study of blood T cell repertoires in COVID-19. Data came from immunoSEQ multiplex PCR; TCRdb stores just in-frame clones and leaves some out. The table records 180,000 or so clones, around 86% of them present only once. The sequencing input was peripheral blood. Receptors were obtained from a man aged 60 to 75 with acute or convalescent COVID-19. The CDR3 runs from the conserved cysteine through the conserved F or W. A D gene is named only where the DNA matches it firmly. Where a row states a size, it is once, few, many or the class of an expanded clone; other rows omit it.

j_gene | v_gene | abundance | d_gene | CDR3aa | CDR3nt
TRBJ1-4 | TRBV4-1 | few | NA | CASSLQAPTNEKLFF | TGCGCCAGCAGCCTACAGGCTCCAACTAATGAAAAACTGTTTTTT
TRBJ2-3 | TRBV7-3 | NA | TRBD2 | CASSQRGAGVGDTQYF | TGTGCCAGCAGCCAGAGAGGGGCGGGAGTCGGAGATACGCAGTATTTT
TRBJ2-7 | TRBV29-1 | NA | TRBD1 | CSVDSGTGDVYEQYF | TGCAGCGTTGACAGCGGGACAGGGGATGTCTACGAGCAGTACTTC
TRBJ1-5 | TRBV27 | NA | TRBD1 | CASSQGWGLTGGSGNQPQHF | TGTGCCAGCAGTCAAGGATGGGGTCTTACAGGGGGCTCGGGCAATCAGCCCCAGCATTTT
TRBJ1-2 | TRBV11-2 | NA | TRBD1 | CASSLVQGGSYGYTF | TGTGCCAGCAGCTTAGTACAGGGGGGCAGCTATGGCTACACCTTC
TRBJ2-6 | TRBV19 | NA | NA | CASSIRQTASGANVLTF | TGTGCCAGTAGTATTAGGCAGACAGCCTCTGGGGCCAACGTCCTGACTTTC
TRBJ2-7 | TRBV30 | NA | TRBD2 | CAWGKPGGSYEQYF | TGTGCCTGGGGGAAACCGGGCGGGAGCTACGAGCAGTACTTC
TRBJ2-2 | TRBV19 | NA | NA | CASSPPGVGELFF | TGTGCCAGTAGTCCACCCGGGGTGGGGGAGCTGTTTTTT
TRBJ2-3 | TRBV5-1 | NA | NA | CASSLVTDSDTQYF | TGCGCCAGCAGCTTGGTCACGGACTCAGATACGCAGTATTTT
TRBJ1-3 | TRBV5-8 | once | TRBD1 | CASSVGQGRHSGNTIYF | TGTGCCAGCAGCGTAGGACAGGGGAGGCACTCTGGAAACACCATATATTTT
TRBJ1-4 | TRBV4-1 | few | NA | CASSQEWARGEKLFF | TGCGCCAGCAGCCAAGAATGGGCCAGGGGTGAAAAACTGTTTTTT
TRBJ2-7 | TRBV5-4 | NA | NA | CASSFRDTEQHF | TGTGCCAGCAGCTTCCGGGACACCGAACAGCACTTC
TRBJ1-1 | TRBV14 | NA | NA | CASSPTLAGTEAFF | TGTGCCAGCAGCCCAACCTTGGCGGGCACTGAAGCTTTCTTT
TRBJ1-2 | TRBV24-1 | NA | TRBD1 | CATSDYRGISGYTF | TGTGCCACCAGTGACTACAGGGGAATCAGTGGCTACACCTTC
TRBJ2-5 | TRBV5-6 | NA | NA | CASSSTGGGETQYF | TGTGCCAGCAGTTCAACAGGGGGAGGGGAGACCCAGTACTTC
TRBJ1-5 | TRBV19 | NA | TRBD1 | CASSTDRGNQPQHF | TGTGCCAGTAGTACTGACAGGGGGAATCAGCCCCAGCATTTT
TRBJ2-7 | TRBV5-4 | NA | TRBD2 | CASSDRAGGYEQYF | TGTGCCAGCAGCGACCGAGCGGGAGGCTACGAGCAGTACTTC
TRBJ1-6 | TRBV27 | NA | NA | CASSKPLSPLHF | TGTGCCAGCAGTAAGCCCCTTTCACCCCTCCACTTT
TRBJ2-7 | TRBV28 | once | TRBD2 | CASSLWAGGWYEQYF | TGTGCCAGCAGTTTATGGGCGGGAGGGTGGTACGAGCAGTACTTC
TRBJ1-6 | TRBV4-1 | NA | NA | CASSHGTLRPNSPLHF | TGCGCCAGCAGCCACGGGACACTGCGACCTAATTCACCCCTCCACTTT
TRBJ1-6 | TRBV9 | NA | NA | CASSVEGMYNSPLHF | TGTGCCAGCAGCGTAGAGGGGATGTATAATTCACCCCTCCACTTT
TRBJ2-2 | TRBV29-1 | NA | NA | CSVWTATGELFF | TGCAGCGTTTGGACAGCCACCGGGGAGCTGTTTTTT
TRBJ2-7 | TRBV7-3 | NA | TRBD2 | CASPKSGTSASYEQYF | TGTGCCAGCCCCAAGTCCGGGACTAGCGCTTCCTACGAGCAGTACTTC
TRBJ1-5 | TRBV18 | NA | NA | CASSGGVEGSNQPQHF | TGTGCCAGCTCAGGAGGGGTCGAGGGGAGCAATCAGCCCCAGCATTTT
TRBJ1-5 | TRBV18 | NA | NA | CASSQGVENQPQHF | TGTGCCAGCTCACAGGGGGTAGAGAATCAGCCCCAGCATTTT
TRBJ1-2 | TRBV5-4 | NA | TRBD1 | CASSPRDRGYGYTF | TGTGCCAGCAGCCCCCGGGACAGGGGATATGGCTACACCTTC
TRBJ1-1 | TRBV30 | few | NA | CALEWEQGTEAFF | TGTGCCTTGGAGTGGGAACAGGGCACTGAAGCTTTCTTT
TRBJ2-5 | TRBV7-9 | once | TRBD2 | CASGLAGGLRETQYF | TGTGCCAGCGGACTAGCGGGAGGCCTACGGGAGACCCAGTACTTC
TRBJ2-3 | TRBV28 | NA | TRBD1 | CASSLGQSTDTQYF | TGTGCCAGCAGTTTGGGACAGAGCACAGATACGCAGTATTTT
TRBJ2-3 | TRBV19 | NA | TRBD1 | CASSPRRGAGGASDTQYF | TGTGCCAGTAGTCCGCGAAGGGGGGCAGGGGGCGCCTCGGATACGCAGTATTTT
TRBJ2-5 | TRBV3-1/TRBV3-2 | NA | TRBD1 | CASSQRTGGETQYF | TGTGCCAGCAGCCAGAGAACAGGGGGGGAGACCCAGTACTTC
TRBJ1-4 | TRBV7-9 | once | NA | CASSGTPNEKLFF | TGTGCCAGCAGCGGGACACCTAATGAAAAACTGTTTTTT
TRBJ2-3 | TRBV10-1 | NA | NA | CASSESKTALGRFRTQYF | TGCGCCAGCAGTGAGTCGAAGACAGCTCTAGGACGCTTCCGTACGCAGTATTTT
TRBJ1-1 | TRBV10-1 | NA | NA | CASRQGLDTEAFF | TGCGCCAGCAGACAGGGATTGGACACTGAAGCTTTCTTT
TRBJ2-5 | TRBV2 | NA | TRBD2 | CASLRDSGGRGTQYF | TGTGCCAGCCTCCGGGATAGCGGAGGGAGGGGGACCCAGTACTTC
TRBJ1-1 | TRBV7-9 | few | NA | CASSPRGTVNTEAFF | TGTGCCAGCAGCCCCCGGGGGACGGTAAACACTGAAGCTTTCTTT
TRBJ1-1 | TRBV19 | once | TRBD1 | CASSLRDRPEAFF | TGTGCCAGTAGCCTAAGGGACAGACCCGAAGCTTTCTTT
TRBJ2-3 | TRBV27 | NA | NA | CASRELDSSGVYTQYF | TGTGCCAGCCGTGAATTGGACAGTTCTGGGGTGTATACGCAGTATTTT
TRBJ2-3 | TRBV6-5 | NA | TRBD1 | CASSYLPGQGTDTQYF | TGTGCCAGCAGTTACCTCCCGGGACAGGGGACAGATACGCAGTATTTT
TRBJ2-3 | TRBV7-8 | once | NA | CASSLFGITDTQYF | TGTGCCAGCAGCTTATTCGGGATCACAGATACGCAGTATTTT